This T cell receptor (beta chain) comes out of a study of vaccination effects on CD4 cells after COVID-19. The length of the CDR3 is 15 residues. The V gene end was trimmed by 6 bases and the J gene end by 6 bases; junction bases not matched to a gene: 12. Looked up from germline, CDR1 is KGHSH and CDR2 is LQKENI. Concerning this clone: Its antigen is unknown.

The assay was immunoSEQ multiplex PCR, and TCRdb's table has in-frame clones only and misses some. Among approximately 83,000 clones, over 75% were seen once, and the ten largest hold roughly 1.1%. Using viral peptide pools, the ViraFEST assay grew out antigen-specific CD4+ T cells prior to sequencing. A 10-day culture period preceded the isolation of CD4+ T cells. All participants had two doses of either the BNT162b2 or mRNA-1273 vaccine. Regarding the study as a whole: Clones arising from infection and from vaccination showed marked clonal contraction late after vaccination.

Sequenced material: CD4+ T cells from PBMCs cultured with HCoV-OC43 spike peptides, taken after COVID-19 vaccination. The subset is: HCoV-OC43 spike overlapping peptide pool stimulation. This sequence was found in a human donor who received a COVID-19 vaccine. The chain employs TRBV18 and TRBJ2-5; 8 bases match TRBD1. This chain's CDR3 is CASSPPAGGQKTQYF. In nucleotides, the CDR3 is TGTGCCAGCTCCCCTCCGGCAGGGGGCCAGAAGACCCAGTACTTC.